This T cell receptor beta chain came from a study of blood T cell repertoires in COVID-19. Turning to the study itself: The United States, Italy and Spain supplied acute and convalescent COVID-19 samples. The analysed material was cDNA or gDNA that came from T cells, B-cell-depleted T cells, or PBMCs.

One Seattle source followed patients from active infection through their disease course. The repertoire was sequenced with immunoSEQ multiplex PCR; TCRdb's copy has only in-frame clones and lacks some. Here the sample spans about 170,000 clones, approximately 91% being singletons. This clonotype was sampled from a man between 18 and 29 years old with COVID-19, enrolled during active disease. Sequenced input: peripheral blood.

CDR3 coding DNA: TGTGCCAGCAGCCAAGAGCCGGGATCTGGGGCCAACGTCCTGACTTTC. As protein: CASSQEPGSGANVLTF. The gene calls are TRBV4-2 and TRBJ2-6; a possible D gene is TRBD2 (5 bases). The germline CDR1 and CDR2 sequences are LGHNA and YNFKEQ. The CDR3 is 16 residues long. Trimming pared 0 bases from V and 1 base from J, leaving 7 bases between.